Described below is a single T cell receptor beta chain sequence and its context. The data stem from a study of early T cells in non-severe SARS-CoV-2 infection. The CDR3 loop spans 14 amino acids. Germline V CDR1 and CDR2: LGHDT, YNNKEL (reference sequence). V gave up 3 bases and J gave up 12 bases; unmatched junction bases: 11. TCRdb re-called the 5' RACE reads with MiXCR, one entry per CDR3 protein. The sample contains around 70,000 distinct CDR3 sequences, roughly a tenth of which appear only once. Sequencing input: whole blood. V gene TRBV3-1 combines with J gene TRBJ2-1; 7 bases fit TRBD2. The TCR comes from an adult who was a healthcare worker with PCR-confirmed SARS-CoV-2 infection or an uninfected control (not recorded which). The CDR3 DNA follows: TGTGCCAGCAGCCATTCGGAGCGGGATAGGGCGCAGTTCTTC. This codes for CASSHSERDRAQFF.